The present T cell receptor (beta chain) was sequenced within a study of PD-L1 blockade in urothelial cancer. Pretreatment and on-treatment blood mononuclear cell samples were taken, totaling between 1 and 8 time points per patient. Some clones are missing from TCRdb's copy, which holds only in-frame ones; the method was immunoSEQ multiplex PCR. Of about 82,000 clones listed, 90% were seen once; the top ten hold around a tenth. V shed 3 bases and J shed 2 bases, with 11 bases lying between them. This CDR3 contains 14 residues. Germline V gives CDR1 MDHEN, CDR2 SYDVKM. The sequence was collected from a man aged 60 to 69 with urothelial cancer. This chain joins TRBV28 and TRBJ2-7; tentatively, D is TRBD1 (7 bases). The source material was PBMCs, sampled around atezolizumab (anti-PD-L1) treatment. CDR3 nucleotide sequence: TGTGCCAGCAGTTTTGGCAGGGGGGCCTACGAGCAGTACTTC. Its protein product is CASSFGRGAYEQYF.